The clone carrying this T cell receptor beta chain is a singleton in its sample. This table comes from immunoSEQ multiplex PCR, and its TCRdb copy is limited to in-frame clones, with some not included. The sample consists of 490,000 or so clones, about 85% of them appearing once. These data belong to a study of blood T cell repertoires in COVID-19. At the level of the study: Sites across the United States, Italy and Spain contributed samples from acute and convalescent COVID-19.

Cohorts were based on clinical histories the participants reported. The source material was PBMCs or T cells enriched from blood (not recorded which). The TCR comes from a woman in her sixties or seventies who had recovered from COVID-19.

CDR3 sequence: CASSSVRTGSYEQYV. The CDR3 DNA is TGTGCCAGCAGTTCTGTAAGGACAGGGTCCTACGAGCAGTACGTC. The chain uses TRBV6-2 or TRBV6-3 and TRBJ2-7; 8 bases fit TRBD1. The CDR3 totals 15 residues. Germline CDR1 and CDR2: MNHEY and SVGEGT. The V gene end was trimmed by 4 bases and the J gene end by 1 base; junction bases not matched to a gene: 6.